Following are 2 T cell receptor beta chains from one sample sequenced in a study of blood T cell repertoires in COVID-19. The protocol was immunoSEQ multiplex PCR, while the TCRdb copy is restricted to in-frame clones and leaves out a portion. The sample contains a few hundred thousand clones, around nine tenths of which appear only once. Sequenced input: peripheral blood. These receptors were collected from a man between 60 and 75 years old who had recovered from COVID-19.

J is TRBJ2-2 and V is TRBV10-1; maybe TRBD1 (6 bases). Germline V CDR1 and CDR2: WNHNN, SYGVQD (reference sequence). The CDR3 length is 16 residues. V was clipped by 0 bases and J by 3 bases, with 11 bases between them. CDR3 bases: TGCGCCAGCAGTGAGTCAGGGGGAAAGGACACCGGGGAGCTGTTTTTT. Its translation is CASSESGGKDTGELFF.

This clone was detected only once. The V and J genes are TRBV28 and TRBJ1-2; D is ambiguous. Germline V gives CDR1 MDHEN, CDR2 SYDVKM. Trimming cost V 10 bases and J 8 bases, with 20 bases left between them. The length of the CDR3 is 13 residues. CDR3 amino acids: CAISTESRRGYTF. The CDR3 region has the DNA TGTGCCATTTCGACGGAGTCCCGGCGAGGCTACACCTTC.